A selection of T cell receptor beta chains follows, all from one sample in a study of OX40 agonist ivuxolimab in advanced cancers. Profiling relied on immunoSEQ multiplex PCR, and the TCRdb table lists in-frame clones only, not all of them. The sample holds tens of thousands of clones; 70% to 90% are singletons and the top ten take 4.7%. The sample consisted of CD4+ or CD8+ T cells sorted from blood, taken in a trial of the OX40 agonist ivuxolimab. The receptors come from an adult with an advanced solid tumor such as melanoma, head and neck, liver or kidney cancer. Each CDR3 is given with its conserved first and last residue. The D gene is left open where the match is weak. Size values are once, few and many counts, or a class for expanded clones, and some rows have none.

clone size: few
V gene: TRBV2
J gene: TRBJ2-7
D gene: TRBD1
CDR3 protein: CATKDRAPYEQYF
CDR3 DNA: TGTGCCACCAAAGACAGGGCTCCCTACGAGCAGTACTTC

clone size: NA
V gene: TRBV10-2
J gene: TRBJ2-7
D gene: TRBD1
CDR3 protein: CASSRPGQGLYEQYF
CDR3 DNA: TGCGCCAGCAGTCGCCCCGGACAGGGGCTCTACGAGCAGTACTTC

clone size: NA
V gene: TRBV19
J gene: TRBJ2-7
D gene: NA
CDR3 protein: CASSMTKGSYEQYF
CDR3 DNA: TGTGCCAGTAGTATGACGAAAGGTTCCTACGAGCAGTACTTC

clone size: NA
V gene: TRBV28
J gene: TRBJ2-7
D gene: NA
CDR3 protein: CASSLYENYEQYF
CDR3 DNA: TGTGCCAGCAGTTTATATGAGAACTACGAGCAGTACTTC

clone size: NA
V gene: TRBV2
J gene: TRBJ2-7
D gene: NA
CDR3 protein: CASSEGPGPSAYEQYF
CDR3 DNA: TGTGCCAGCAGTGAAGGGCCGGGTCCCAGCGCCTACGAGCAGTACTTC

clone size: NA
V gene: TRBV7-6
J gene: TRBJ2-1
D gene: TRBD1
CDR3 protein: CASSLTGAGNEQFF
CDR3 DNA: TGTGCCAGCAGCTTAACAGGGGCCGGCAATGAGCAGTTCTTC

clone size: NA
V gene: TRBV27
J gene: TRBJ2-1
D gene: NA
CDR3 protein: CASSLQDWDEQFF
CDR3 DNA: TGTGCCAGCAGTCTACAAGACTGGGATGAGCAGTTCTTC

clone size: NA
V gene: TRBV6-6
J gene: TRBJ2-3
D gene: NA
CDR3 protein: CASSPIGSSTDTQYF
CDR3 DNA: TGTGCCAGCAGCCCAATCGGGTCTTCCACAGATACGCAGTATTTT

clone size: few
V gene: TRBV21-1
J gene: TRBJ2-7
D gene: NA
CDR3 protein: CASSKVTTTEQYF
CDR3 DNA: TGTGCCAGCAGCAAAGTTACTACTACGGAGCAGTACTTC

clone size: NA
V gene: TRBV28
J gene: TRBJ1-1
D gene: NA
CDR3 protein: CASRPQGNTEAFF
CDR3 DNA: TGTGCCAGCAGACCCCAGGGAAACACTGAAGCTTTCTTT

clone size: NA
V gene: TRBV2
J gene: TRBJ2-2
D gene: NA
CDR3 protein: CASRFWADTGELFF
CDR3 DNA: TGTGCCAGCCGTTTCTGGGCCGACACCGGGGAGCTGTTTTTT

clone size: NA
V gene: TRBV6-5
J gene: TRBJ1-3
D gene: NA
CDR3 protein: CASSRDMGNTIYF
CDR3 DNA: TGTGCCAGCAGTCGGGATATGGGAAACACCATATATTTT

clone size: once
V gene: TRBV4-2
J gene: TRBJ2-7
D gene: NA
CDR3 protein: CASSQRLTYEQYF
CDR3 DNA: TGTGCCAGCAGCCAGAGACTAACCTACGAGCAGTACTTC

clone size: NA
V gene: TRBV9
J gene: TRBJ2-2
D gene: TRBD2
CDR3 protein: CASSVGQSGSTGELFF
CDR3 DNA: TGTGCCAGCAGCGTAGGCCAAAGCGGGAGTACCGGGGAGCTGTTTTTT

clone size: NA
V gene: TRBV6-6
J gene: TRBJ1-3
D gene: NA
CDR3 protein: CASAGSSGNTIYF
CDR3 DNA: TGTGCCAGCGCAGGGAGCTCTGGAAACACCATATATTTT

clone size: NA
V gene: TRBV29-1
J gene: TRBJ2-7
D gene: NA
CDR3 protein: CSASTVSPYEQYF
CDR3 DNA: TGCAGCGCCTCTACGGTGTCCCCCTACGAGCAGTACTTC

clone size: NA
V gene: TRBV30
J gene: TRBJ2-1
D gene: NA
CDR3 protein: CAWSVVDRANNEQFF
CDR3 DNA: TGTGCCTGGAGTGTAGTGGACAGAGCCAACAATGAGCAGTTCTTC